This T cell receptor beta chain emerged from a study of blood T cell repertoires in COVID-19. On the study more broadly: COVID-19 samples, acute and convalescent, were from the United States, Italy and Spain. Sources were T cells, B-cell-depleted T cells, or PBMCs; the material itself was cDNA or gDNA.

The CDR3 is 15 residues long. Unmatched junction bases numbered 2, after V lost 1 base and J lost 1 base. Germline V lookup: CDR1 LGHDT, CDR2 YNNKEL (reference sequence). In the authors' workflow: Estimated nucleated cell counts came from reference gene primer amplification. TCRdb keeps only in-frame clones here, not all; method: immunoSEQ multiplex PCR. V and J calls and clone size come straight from that table; D and trimming were deduced from the DNA. The sample yields approximately 210,000 clones, almost 85% seen once. The chain has TRBV3-1 (or the pseudogene TRBV3-2) and TRBJ1-1, with 8 bases aligning to TRBD1. Sequencing was performed on peripheral blood. This TCR was recovered from a woman between 50 and 59 years old with active or convalescent COVID-19. The CDR3 loop is CASSQAGQGNTEAFF. In DNA, the CDR3 is TGTGCCAGCAGCCAAGCCGGACAGGGGAACACTGAAGCTTTCTTT.